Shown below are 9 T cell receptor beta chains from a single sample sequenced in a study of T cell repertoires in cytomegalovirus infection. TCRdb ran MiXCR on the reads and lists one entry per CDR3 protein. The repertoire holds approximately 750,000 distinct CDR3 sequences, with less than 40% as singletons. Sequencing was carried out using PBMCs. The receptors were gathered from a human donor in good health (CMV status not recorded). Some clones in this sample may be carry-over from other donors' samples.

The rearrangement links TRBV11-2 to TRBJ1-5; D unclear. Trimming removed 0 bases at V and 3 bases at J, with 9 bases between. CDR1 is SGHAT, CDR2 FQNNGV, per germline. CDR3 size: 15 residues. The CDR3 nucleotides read TGTGCCAGCAGCTTAGATCCAGGCCCCAATCAGCCCCAGCATTTT. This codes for CASSLDPGPNQPQHF.

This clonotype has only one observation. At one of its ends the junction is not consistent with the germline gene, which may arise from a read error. The CDR3 DNA sequence: TGTGCCAGCAGTCAAACATGGGACAATCAGCCCCAGCAATTT. Its protein product is CASSQTWDNQPQQF. This chain links TRBV6-8 with TRBJ1-5, with a possible D match to TRBD1 (6 bases). The CDR3 covers 14 residues. Germline V lookup: CDR1 MNHGY, CDR2 SAAAGT.

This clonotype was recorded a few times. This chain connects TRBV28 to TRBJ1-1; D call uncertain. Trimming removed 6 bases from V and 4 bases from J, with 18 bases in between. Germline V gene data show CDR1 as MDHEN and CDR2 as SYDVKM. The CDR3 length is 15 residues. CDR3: CASSAQRDVSTEAFF. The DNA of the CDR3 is TGTGCCAGCAGCGCTCAGAGGGATGTTAGCACTGAAGCTTTCTTT.

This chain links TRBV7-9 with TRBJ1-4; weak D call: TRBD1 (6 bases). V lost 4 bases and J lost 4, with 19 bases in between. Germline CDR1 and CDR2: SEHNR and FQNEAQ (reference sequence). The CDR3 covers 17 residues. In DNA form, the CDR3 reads TGTGCCAGCAGCTCACCTCCGGGACACGCCAATAATGAAAAACTGTTTTTT. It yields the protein CASSSPPGHANNEKLFF.

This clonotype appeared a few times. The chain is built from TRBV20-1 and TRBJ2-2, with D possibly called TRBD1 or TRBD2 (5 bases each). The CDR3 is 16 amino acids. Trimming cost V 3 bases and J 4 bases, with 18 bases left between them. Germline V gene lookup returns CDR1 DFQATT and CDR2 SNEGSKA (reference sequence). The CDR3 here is CSARAGTLGSTGELFF. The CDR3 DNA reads TGCAGTGCTAGGGCCGGGACGCTTGGAAGCACCGGGGAGCTGTTTTTT.

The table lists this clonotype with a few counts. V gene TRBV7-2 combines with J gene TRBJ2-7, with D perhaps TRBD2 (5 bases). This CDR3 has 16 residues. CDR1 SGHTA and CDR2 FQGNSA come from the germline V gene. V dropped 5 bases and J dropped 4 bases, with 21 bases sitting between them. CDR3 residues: CASSPPELAVPYEQYF. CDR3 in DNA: TGTGCCAGCAGCCCCCCCGAGCTAGCTGTACCGTACGAGCAGTACTTC.

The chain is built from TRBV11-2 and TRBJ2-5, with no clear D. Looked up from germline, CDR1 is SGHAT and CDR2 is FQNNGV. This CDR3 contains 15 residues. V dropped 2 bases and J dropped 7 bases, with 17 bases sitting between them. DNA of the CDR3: TGTGCCAGCAGCTTAAGGCTCGAAGGCCCATGGACCCAGTACTTC. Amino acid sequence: CASSLRLEGPWTQYF.

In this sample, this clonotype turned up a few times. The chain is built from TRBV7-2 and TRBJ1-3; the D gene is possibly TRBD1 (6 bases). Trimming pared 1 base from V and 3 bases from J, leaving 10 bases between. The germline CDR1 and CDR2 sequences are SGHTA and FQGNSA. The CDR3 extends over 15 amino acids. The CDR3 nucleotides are TGTGCCAGCAGCTTAGTGGGGGCAGGTGGAAACACCATATATTTT. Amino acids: CASSLVGAGGNTIYF.

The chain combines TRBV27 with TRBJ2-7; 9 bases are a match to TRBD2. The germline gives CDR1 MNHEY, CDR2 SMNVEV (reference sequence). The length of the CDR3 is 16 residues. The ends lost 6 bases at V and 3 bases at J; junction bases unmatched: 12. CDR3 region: CASRLAPGTSIYEQYF. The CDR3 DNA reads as TGTGCCAGCAGGTTAGCTCCGGGGACTAGCATCTACGAGCAGTACTTC.